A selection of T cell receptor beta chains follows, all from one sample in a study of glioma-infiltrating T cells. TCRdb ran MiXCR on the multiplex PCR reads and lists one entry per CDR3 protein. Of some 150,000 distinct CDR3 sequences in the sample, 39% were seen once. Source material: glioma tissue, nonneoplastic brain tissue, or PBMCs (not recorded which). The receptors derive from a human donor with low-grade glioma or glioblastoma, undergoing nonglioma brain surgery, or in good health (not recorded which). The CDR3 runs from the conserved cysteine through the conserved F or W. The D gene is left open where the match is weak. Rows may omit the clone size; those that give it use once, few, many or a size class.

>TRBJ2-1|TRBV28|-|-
CASTRENNEQFF
TGTGCCAGCACCAGGGAGAACAATGAGCAGTTCTTC
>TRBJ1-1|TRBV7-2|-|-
CASSLMGFGSGGTEAFF
TGTGCCAGCAGCTTAATGGGTTTCGGGTCGGGCGGCACTGAAGCTTTCTTT
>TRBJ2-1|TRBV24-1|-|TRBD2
CATSALGTTHNEQFF
TGTGCCACCAGTGCCCTCGGGACTACTCACAATGAGCAGTTCTTC
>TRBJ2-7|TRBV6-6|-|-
CASSLKGRFEQYF
TGTGCCAGCAGTTTGAAGGGGCGTTTCGAGCAGTACTTC
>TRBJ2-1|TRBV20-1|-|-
CSVKEGRYNEQFF
TGCAGTGTTAAGGAGGGACGGTATAATGAGCAGTTCTTC
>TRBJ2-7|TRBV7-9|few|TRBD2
CASTWGGIDEQYF
TGTGCCAGCACTTGGGGGGGGATCGACGAGCAGTACTTC
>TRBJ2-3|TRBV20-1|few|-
CSANPGTPSTDTQYF
TGCAGTGCTAACCCCGGGACTCCTAGCACAGATACGCAGTATTTT
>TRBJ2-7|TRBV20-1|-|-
CSAGFLTNPMGEQYF
TGCAGTGCTGGTTTTTTGACGAACCCTATGGGGGAGCAGTACTTC
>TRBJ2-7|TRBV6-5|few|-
CASSSSSFYEQYF
TGTGCCAGCAGCTCATCTTCTTTCTACGAGCAGTACTTC
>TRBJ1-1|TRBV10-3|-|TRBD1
CAIRPDRGSGTEAFF
TGTGCCATCAGACCGGACAGGGGCAGTGGTACTGAAGCTTTCTTT
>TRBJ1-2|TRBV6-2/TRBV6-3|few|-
CASSDRTVNYGYTF
TGTGCCAGCAGTGACCGGACGGTTAACTATGGCTACACCTTC
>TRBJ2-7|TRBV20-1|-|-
CSGMTRNSYEQYF
TGCAGTGGAATGACAAGGAACTCCTACGAGCAGTACTTC
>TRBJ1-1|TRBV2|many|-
CASSQNRNTEAFF
TGTGCCAGCAGCCAAAACAGGAACACTGAAGCTTTCTTT
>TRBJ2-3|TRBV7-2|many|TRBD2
CASSRSSGRAVDTQYF
TGTGCCAGCAGCCGTTCTAGCGGGAGGGCCGTAGATACGCAGTATTTT
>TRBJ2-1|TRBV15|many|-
CATSKGPEYYNEQFF
TGTGCCACCAGCAAGGGCCCCGAATACTACAATGAGCAGTTCTTC
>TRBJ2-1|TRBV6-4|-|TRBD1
CASSVGGTGGPYNEQFF
TGTGCCAGCAGTGTGGGGGGGACAGGGGGCCCATACAATGAGCAGTTCTTC
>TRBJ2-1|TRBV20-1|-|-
CSALIGEGEQFF
TGCAGTGCTTTGATAGGGGAAGGCGAGCAGTTCTTC
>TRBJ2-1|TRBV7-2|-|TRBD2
CASSTTSGGAYNEQFF
TGTGCCAGCAGCACGACTAGCGGGGGGGCTTACAATGAGCAGTTCTTC
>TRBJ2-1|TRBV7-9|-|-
CASSLVANGLGSYNEQFF
TGTGCCAGCAGCTTAGTGGCTAACGGGCTTGGCTCCTACAATGAGCAGTTCTTC
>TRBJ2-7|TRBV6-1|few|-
CASSQSASYEQYF
TGTGCCAGCAGTCAAAGCGCTTCCTACGAGCAGTACTTC
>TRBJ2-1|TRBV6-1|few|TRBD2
CASSLTSGGDFWNEQFF
TGTGCCAGCAGTTTGACTAGCGGGGGGGATTTTTGGAATGAGCAGTTCTTC
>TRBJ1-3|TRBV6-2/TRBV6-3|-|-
CASSYRTEIGGNTIYF
TGTGCCAGCAGTTATCGGACGGAGATCGGGGGAAACACCATATATTTT